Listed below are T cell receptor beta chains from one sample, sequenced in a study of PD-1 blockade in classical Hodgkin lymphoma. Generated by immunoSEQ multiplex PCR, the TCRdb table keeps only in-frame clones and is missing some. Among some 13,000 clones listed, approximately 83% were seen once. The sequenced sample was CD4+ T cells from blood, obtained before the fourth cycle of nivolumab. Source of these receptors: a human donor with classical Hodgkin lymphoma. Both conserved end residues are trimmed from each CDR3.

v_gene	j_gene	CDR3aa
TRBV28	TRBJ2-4	ASSASGVGYGY
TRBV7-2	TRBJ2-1	ASSRPGGYNEQF
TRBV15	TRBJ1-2	ATSRDRFIGYT
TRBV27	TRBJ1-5	ASSLFGTGGNQPQH
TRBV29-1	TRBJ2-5	SVEGTGPQETQY
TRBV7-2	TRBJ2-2	ASSPPSGGNTGELF
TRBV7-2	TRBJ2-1	ASRNDANEQF
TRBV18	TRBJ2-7	ASSPPGSGPSYEQY
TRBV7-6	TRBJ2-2	ASSQTSTGELF
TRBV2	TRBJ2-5	ASRRGPGLAGGRRVETQY
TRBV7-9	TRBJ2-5	ASSLAGETQY
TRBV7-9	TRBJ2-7	ASSGGALAGSEQY
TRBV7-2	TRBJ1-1	ASSLAPGPEAF
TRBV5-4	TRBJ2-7	ASSLPGGIYEQY
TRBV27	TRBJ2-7	ASSRQTYEQY
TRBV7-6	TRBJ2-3	ASSLASKGKADTQY
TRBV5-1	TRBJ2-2	ASSLGQFTGELF
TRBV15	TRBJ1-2	ATSGGTGSIYGYT